The rows below give T cell receptor beta chains drawn from one sample of a study of T cell repertoires in cytomegalovirus infection. TCRdb analysed the reads with MiXCR anew, one entry per CDR3 protein. The repertoire holds roughly 730,000 distinct CDR3 sequences, roughly a third seen once, with roughly 18% in the top ten. Their target antigens are unknown. Sequences were derived from cultured PBMCs, sampled from culture after CMV antigen stimulation. Source of these receptors: a human donor in good health (CMV status not recorded). Some clones in this sample may be carry-over from other donors' samples. Each CDR3 is given with its conserved first and last residue. The order of the fields is V gene, CDR3 length, J gene, CDR3 protein.

v_call: TRBV28
cdr3_length: 15
j_call: TRBJ2-7
cdr3_aa: CASSPGGVSYYEQYF

v_call: TRBV7-2
cdr3_length: 15
j_call: TRBJ2-1
cdr3_aa: CASSAAWGEYNEQFF

v_call: TRBV27
cdr3_length: 14
j_call: TRBJ2-3
cdr3_aa: CASRPTIRADTQYF

v_call: TRBV7-2
cdr3_length: 15
j_call: TRBJ1-3
cdr3_aa: CASSLVGGTGNTIYF

v_call: TRBV6-2/TRBV6-3
cdr3_length: 16
j_call: TRBJ2-1
cdr3_aa: CASSIPGLAGENEQFF

v_call: TRBV7-6
cdr3_length: 13
j_call: TRBJ2-3
cdr3_aa: CASSMTMPDTQYF

v_call: TRBV11-2
cdr3_length: 14
j_call: TRBJ1-3
cdr3_aa: CASSLVGGLNTIYF

v_call: TRBV20-1
cdr3_length: 13
j_call: TRBJ1-5
cdr3_aa: CSARRGGDQPQHF

v_call: TRBV5-1
cdr3_length: 16
j_call: TRBJ1-4
cdr3_aa: CASSPPLGTENEKLFF

v_call: TRBV5-4
cdr3_length: 16
j_call: TRBJ2-1
cdr3_aa: CASSLAGGRSYNEQFF

v_call: TRBV28
cdr3_length: 14
j_call: TRBJ2-1
cdr3_aa: CASIGLFRYNEQFF

v_call: TRBV2
cdr3_length: 14
j_call: TRBJ2-7
cdr3_aa: CASSEFSGVSEQYF

v_call: TRBV18
cdr3_length: 14
j_call: TRBJ1-1
cdr3_aa: CASSPSGRDLRAFF

v_call: TRBV12-3/TRBV12-4
cdr3_length: 15
j_call: TRBJ1-3
cdr3_aa: CASSRGVSSGNTIYF

v_call: TRBV20-1
cdr3_length: 15
j_call: TRBJ2-3
cdr3_aa: CSAGTSGRSTDTQYF

v_call: TRBV12-3/TRBV12-4
cdr3_length: 14
j_call: TRBJ2-2
cdr3_aa: CATRGRLNTGELFF

v_call: TRBV7-2
cdr3_length: 15
j_call: TRBJ2-7
cdr3_aa: CASSFTGGPTYEQYF

v_call: TRBV6-1
cdr3_length: 16
j_call: TRBJ1-5
cdr3_aa: CASSGGGGRGNQPQHF

v_call: TRBV12-3/TRBV12-4
cdr3_length: 15
j_call: TRBJ1-4
cdr3_aa: CASRREGTFGEKLFF

v_call: TRBV5-4
cdr3_length: 19
j_call: TRBJ2-2
cdr3_aa: CASSLGLGTSGSNTGELFF

v_call: TRBV20-1
cdr3_length: 14
j_call: TRBJ1-6
cdr3_aa: CSARGAPYNSPLHF

v_call: TRBV19
cdr3_length: 14
j_call: TRBJ1-4
cdr3_aa: CASTRGRNNEKLFF

v_call: TRBV12-3/TRBV12-4
cdr3_length: 14
j_call: TRBJ1-1
cdr3_aa: CASSLRGGDAEAFF

v_call: TRBV14
cdr3_length: 13
j_call: TRBJ1-2
cdr3_aa: CASSQVPGQQPSF

v_call: TRBV10-3
cdr3_length: 14
j_call: TRBJ2-3
cdr3_aa: CAISESSVEDTQYF

v_call: TRBV6-5
cdr3_length: 14
j_call: TRBJ1-2
cdr3_aa: CASSPVEGENGYTF

v_call: TRBV18
cdr3_length: 16
j_call: TRBJ2-3
cdr3_aa: CASSPTPGSSTYTQYF

v_call: TRBV4-1
cdr3_length: 17
j_call: TRBJ2-2
cdr3_aa: CASSRIGLAGGPGELFF

v_call: TRBV10-3
cdr3_length: 14
j_call: TRBJ1-6
cdr3_aa: CAISVGQSNSPLHF

v_call: TRBV7-6
cdr3_length: 14
j_call: TRBJ2-1
cdr3_aa: CAGGDSGRDDEQFF

v_call: TRBV6-5
cdr3_length: 15
j_call: TRBJ2-2
cdr3_aa: CASKLGGGLAGELFF

v_call: TRBV11-2
cdr3_length: 14
j_call: TRBJ2-7
cdr3_aa: CASTPGLAGYEQYF

v_call: TRBV12-3/TRBV12-4
cdr3_length: 14
j_call: TRBJ1-5
cdr3_aa: CASRPGVGNQPQHF

v_call: TRBV4-3
cdr3_length: 13
j_call: TRBJ1-5
cdr3_aa: CASSLRVLKPQHF

v_call: TRBV7-2
cdr3_length: 16
j_call: TRBJ2-2
cdr3_aa: CASSPQGTWDTGELFF

v_call: TRBV4-1
cdr3_length: 16
j_call: TRBJ1-2
cdr3_aa: CASSQDEGRANYGYTF